These 24 T cell receptor delta chains were all obtained from the same sample, sequenced in a study of gammadelta T cells in human blood (dated by TCRdb to 2020 to 2022). The library was obtained by RT-PCR. The run used an Illumina MiSeq. TCRdb reran clone calling on the public reads with CATT; rows sharing one DNA sequence were then combined. Recorded for this sample are 1,000 or so delta-chain clones; 15% to 20% of them occurred a single time. Less than 15% of the sample is held by the ten biggest clonotypes. Sequenced sample: Vgamma9Vdelta2 gamma-delta T cells from fetal blood. The receptors were gathered from a human fetus.

Details on this clone: This could be a read error, since a much larger clone is one nucleotide away. The V call is TRDV2, the J call TRDJ3; TRDD3 matches at 7 bases. CDR1 GEAIGNYY and CDR2 EKD come from the germline V gene. The CDR3 extends over 23 amino acids. CDR3: CACDTVLFRGGILPSWGTRQMFF. In nucleotides, the CDR3 is TGTGCCTGTGACACCGTATTATTTAGGGGAGGGATACTCCCCTCCTGGGGCACCCGACAGATGTTTTTC.

As concerns this clone: Only one base separates this from a far larger clonotype, so it likely reflects a read error. The chain uses TRDV2 and TRDJ3, with D perhaps matching TRDD3 (5 bases). TCRdb records no J gene; here it was assigned by comparing the DNA to germline. From germline, CDR1 is GEAIGNYY and CDR2 EKD. This CDR3 is built from 20 residues. CDR3 sequence (DNA): TGTGCCCGTGACAAAATGCAAGGGATCGAAAGCTCCTGGGACACCCGACAGATGTTTTTC. Amino acids: CARDKMQGIESSWDTRQMFF.

This clone is large (0.1 to 1%). The chain is built from TRDV2 and TRDJ1; 13 nucleotides match TRDD3. Germline CDR1 and CDR2: GEAIGNYY and EKD. J was trimmed by 3 bases and V by 3 bases; bases with no gene match: 18. CDR3 length: 20 amino acids. The CDR3 protein is CACDALREPYWGIRSDKLIF. DNA of the CDR3: TGTGCCTGTGACGCCTTAAGGGAGCCCTACTGGGGGATACGATCCGATAAACTCATCTTT.

Remarks on this clone: This may arise from a read error, as a much more abundant clone is one base away. The chain recombines TRDV2 with TRDJ3; 11 bases map to TRDD3. The CDR3 is 19 amino acids. Germline V gene data show CDR1 as GEAIGNYY and CDR2 as EKD. The ends lost 3 bases at V and 2 bases at J; junction bases unmatched: 8. CDR3 nucleotides: TGTGCCTGTGACGCCCTACTACTGGGGGATACCTGGGACACCCGACAGATGTTTTTC. It is translated as CACDALLLGDTWDTRQMFF.

This clone counts as large. The V gene is TRDV2, the J gene TRDJ3; TRDD3 agrees at 7 bases. This CDR3 contains 18 residues. The V and J ends lost 0 bases and 0 bases, in that order; junction bases with no gene match: 4. Germline values: CDR1 GEAIGNYY, CDR2 EKD. CDR3 residues: CACDTWGTRSWDTRQMFF. The DNA of the CDR3 is TGTGCCTGTGACACCTGGGGGACCCGCTCCTGGGACACCCGACAGATGTTTTTC.

As for this clone: This could be a read error, since a much larger clone is one nucleotide away. The chain links TRDV2 to TRDJ3, with 10 bases identical to TRDD3. Germline matching of the DNA provided the J gene here, since TCRdb leaves it blank. Germline V lookup: CDR1 GEAIGNYY, CDR2 EKD. V lost 0 bases to trimming and J lost 0 bases; unmatched junction nucleotides: 7. This CDR3 comprises 20 residues. CDR3: CACDTYWGILRSWDTRQMFF. The CDR3 nucleotides read TGTGCCTGTGACACCTACTGGGGGATCCTACGCTCCTGGGACACCCGACAGATGTTTTTC.

With respect to this clone: A far larger clone is off by one base, so a read error is likely. The chain carries TRDV2 and TRDJ1; 13 nucleotides line up with TRDD3. The J gene was missing in TCRdb and was found by matching the end of the DNA to germline. Germline V lookup: CDR1 GEAIGNYY, CDR2 EKD. V shed 5 bases and J 0 bases; nucleotides not matched to a gene: 20. The CDR3 has 21 residues. The CDR3 here is CACGHTGGYAETPSYTDKLIF. DNA for the CDR3: TGTGCCTGTGGCCATACTGGGGGATACGCCGAGACCCCCTCGTACACCGATAAACTCATCTTT.

This clone is labeled large. This sample also contains other DNA sequences that code for the same CDR3. The chain uses TRDV2 and TRDJ2; TRDD3 matches at 10 bases. J was trimmed by 0 bases and V by 0 bases; bases with no gene match: 0. The germline CDR1 and CDR2 sequences are GEAIGNYY and EKD. This CDR3 has 16 residues. The CDR3 reads CACDTLGDTLTAQLFF. In DNA, the CDR3 is TGTGCCTGTGACACCCTGGGGGATACTTTGACAGCACAACTCTTCTTT.

This clone qualifies as large. The chain employs TRDV2 and TRDJ3; 11 bases align to TRDD3. The CDR3 is 16 amino acids. After removal of 1 base from V and 6 bases from J, the junction contained 1 base not matched to a gene. CDR1 and CDR2 (germline): GEAIGNYY, EKD. In DNA form, the CDR3 reads TGTGCCTGTGACACTGGGGGATACGAGGACACCCGACAGATGTTTTTC. Amino acid sequence: CACDTGGYEDTRQMFF.

Turning to this clone: The likely explanation is a read error, given a far larger clone one base away. The chain links TRDV2 to TRDJ3; 7 bases agree with TRDD3. TCRdb leaves out the J gene; it was filled in here by matching the DNA to germline. V lost 0 bases to trimming and J lost 0 bases; unmatched junction nucleotides: 7. The CDR3 contains 19 residues. The germline gives CDR1 GEAIGNYY, CDR2 EKD. CDR3 sequence: CACDTPGICSSWDTRQMFF. In DNA, the CDR3 is TGTGCCTGTGACACCCCGGGGATATGCAGCTCCTGGGACACCCGACAGATGTTTTTC.

The table lists this clone with a count of one. A far larger clone is just one base off, so this is likely a read error. This rearrangement joins TRDV2 to TRDJ2; 9 positions agree with TRDD3. TCRdb does not report a J gene; here it was assigned by matching the DNA to germline references. The CDR3 runs to 18 residues. CDR1 is GEAIGNYY, CDR2 EKD, per germline. V gave up 5 bases and J gave up 1 base; unmatched junction bases: 13. For the CDR3, the DNA is TGTGCCTGTGGCAGAAACTGGGGGAGTCCGAATTTGACAGCACAACTCTTCTTT. Its protein is CACGRNWGSPNLTAQLFF.

V and J are TRDV2 and TRDJ3; 11 bases line up with TRDD3. No J segment appears in TCRdb, so it was assigned here by matching the sequence to germline. Germline V gene sequence: CDR1 GEAIGNYY, CDR2 EKD. The CDR3 contains 19 residues. V gave up 3 bases and J gave up 1 base; unmatched junction bases: 7. CDR3 region: CACDLLGDSDSWDTRQMFF. The DNA of the CDR3 is TGTGCCTGTGACCTACTGGGGGATAGCGATTCCTGGGACACCCGACAGATGTTTTTC.

In its sample, this clone ranks as medium-sized. The J gene is TRDJ3, the V gene TRDV2, with 13 positions matching TRDD3. Germline V gives CDR1 GEAIGNYY, CDR2 EKD. The CDR3 contains 23 residues. With 3 bases clipped from V and 0 bases from J, the junction kept 16 bases outside the gene matches. The CDR3 is CACDRAVLGDTPTGSWDTRQMFF. CDR3 sequence (DNA): TGTGCCTGTGACCGGGCCGTACTGGGGGATACGCCGACTGGCTCCTGGGACACCCGACAGATGTTTTTC.

By frequency in the sample, this clone is large. This sequence joins TRDV2 and TRDJ3; 7 nucleotides line up with TRDD3. Germline CDR1 and CDR2: GEAIGNYY and EKD. The junction had 13 bases not matched to a gene; V was cut back by 3 bases and J by 0 bases. The CDR3 extends over 20 amino acids. The DNA of the CDR3 is TGTGCCTGTGACGCGTACTGGGGACGAACCAGCTCCTGGGACACCCGACAGATGTTTTTC. It translates to CACDAYWGRTSSWDTRQMFF.

This clone was found a few times. Since a much larger clone is just one base distant, this may be a read error. J is TRDJ1 and V is TRDV2, with 12 bases identical to TRDD3. In germline, CDR1 is GEAIGNYY, CDR2 EKD. The CDR3 covers 22 residues. The V segment lost 0 bases and the J segment 3 bases; nucleotides outside the gene matches: 22. The CDR3, as DNA: TGTGCCTGTGACACCGGATTCGTGGGATTTCAATACTGGGGGATACTGGCCGATAAACTCATCTTT. This codes for CACDTGFVGFQYWGILADKLIF.

This clone ranks as large. The chain employs TRDV2 and TRDJ3, with D possibly being TRDD3 (6 bases). In germline, CDR1 is GEAIGNYY, CDR2 EKD. CDR3 length: 16 amino acids. Trimming removed 0 bases from V and 2 bases from J, with 7 bases in between. The CDR3 loop is CACDTWGPWDTRQMFF. The DNA for the CDR3 is TGTGCCTGTGACACCTGGGGGCCCTGGGACACCCGACAGATGTTTTTC.

For this clone: With a much larger clone just one base away, this may be a read error. The V call is TRDV2, the J call TRDJ3; TRDD3 matches at 9 bases. The length of the CDR3 is 19 residues. Germline loops: CDR1 GEAIGNYY, CDR2 EKD. CDR3 amino acids: CACDTVAGGFSWDTRQVFF. CDR3 nucleotide sequence: TGTGCCTGTGACACCGTCGCTGGGGGATTCTCCTGGGACACCCGACAGGTGTTTTTC.

This clone occurred once. A much larger clone lies a single base off, so this may be a read error. The chain links TRDV2 to TRDJ3; TRDD3 matches at 9 bases. The J gene is not listed in TCRdb, so it was assigned here from a DNA match to germline. J was trimmed by 0 bases and V by 3 bases; bases with no gene match: 17. The CDR3 extends over 22 amino acids. CDR1 and CDR2 (germline): GEAIGNYY, EKD. CDR3: CACDALTWGYAPNSWDTRQMFF. The CDR3 DNA is TGTGCCTGTGACGCCCTTACTTGGGGATACGCGCCGAACTCCTGGGACACCCGACAGATGTTTTTC.

Within the sample, this clone is medium-sized. V usage is TRDV2 and J usage is TRDJ3, with 10 bases fitting TRDD3. The germline V gene has CDR1 GEAIGNYY and CDR2 EKD. J was trimmed by 0 bases and V by 0 bases; bases with no gene match: 10. The CDR3 totals 21 residues. The chain's CDR3 is CACDTVLGDARSSWDTRQMFF. The CDR3 nucleotides are TGTGCCTGTGACACCGTACTGGGGGATGCCCGAAGCTCCTGGGACACCCGACAGATGTTTTTC.

Remarks on this clone: A much larger clone is a single base away; this may be a read error. The chain uses TRDV2 and TRDJ2; the match to TRDD3 covers 9 bases. CDR3 length equals 19 residues. The germline V gene has CDR1 GEAIGNYY and CDR2 EKD. Here the CDR3 reads CACDTLNWGRPPLSAQLFF. As DNA, the CDR3 is TGTGCCTGTGACACCTTAAACTGGGGGAGGCCCCCTTTGTCAGCACAACTCTTCTTT.

This clone is classed as large. The J gene is TRDJ3, the V gene TRDV2; TRDD3 is a possible D gene (6 bases). The CDR3 has 19 amino acids. Deletions cut 1 base from V and 0 bases from J, with 15 bases between. In germline, CDR1 is GEAIGNYY, CDR2 EKD. CDR3 sequence reads: CACDTVVGADSWDTRQMFF. CDR3 sequence (DNA): TGTGCCTGTGACACGGTGGTGGGGGCCGACTCCTGGGACACCCGACAGATGTTTTTC.

Remarks on this clone: This could be a read error, since a much larger clone is one nucleotide away. J is TRDJ3 and V is TRDV2; 7 bases agree with TRDD3. The J segment lost 0 bases and the V segment lost 3 bases, leaving 10 bases of the junction unmatched. CDR3 size: 19 residues. Germline V lookup: CDR1 GEAIGNYY, CDR2 EKD. This CDR3 is CACDPVLGGISWDTRQMFF. The DNA for the CDR3 is TGTGCCTGTGACCCCGTGCTGGGGGGGATCTCCTGGGACACCCGACAGATGTTTTTC.

Turning to this clone: This likely reflects a read error, since a far larger clone is one base away. This sequence joins TRDV2 and TRDJ3; 13 bases match TRDD3. The J gene, absent from TCRdb, was called here by matching the DNA to germline. The CDR3 extends over 20 amino acids. Germline CDR1 is GEAIGNYY and CDR2 is EKD. The CDR3 nucleotides read TGTGCCTGTGACACTTCAACTGGGGGATACGGCTCCTGGGACGCCCGACAGATGTTTTTC. Translation gives CACDTSTGGYGSWDARQMFF.

This clone is judged large. The chain carries TRDV2 and TRDJ1; TRDD3 aligns across 10 bases. The CDR3 runs 17 residues. The germline V gene has CDR1 GEAIGNYY and CDR2 EKD. Unmatched junction bases numbered 10, after V lost 3 bases and J lost 1 base. The CDR3 DNA reads TGTGCCTGTGACCCCGTGGATGGGGGATACCTCACCGATAAACTCATCTTT. This gives the protein CACDPVDGGYLTDKLIF.